The present T cell receptor (beta chain) was sequenced within a study of intratumoral heterogeneity in liver cancer. Notes on the research overall: In the full cohort of over eleven patients, the median age was roughly 63 years and the majority of patients were male. A total of roughly 70 multiregional samples from roughly 14 HCC patients, consisting of 50 to 55 tumoral and 20 or so adjacent nontumoral regions, were included in the overall cohort. To investigate intratumor heterogeneity, the study integrated RNA-seq, DNA sequencing, TCR-seq and SNP array data drawn from multiple regions of hepatocellular carcinoma specimens. Study-wide conclusions, independent of this receptor: Limitations acknowledged by the authors included a relatively low number of patients and under-sampled representation of tumor-infiltrating lymphocytes.

From its cysteine to its phenylalanine, the CDR3 spans 13 amino acids. Only the CDR3 portion is preserved as DNA: 39 bases, with reading frame beginning at the first base. V sheds 1 base and J sheds 0 bases, leaving 4 bases between their ends. Via the germline V gene, CDR1 is SGHDN and CDR2 FVKESK. A note on this clone: The antigen this receptor binds is unknown. It has no much larger one-base neighbor in the sample; base qualities were not kept.

Early-stage hepatocellular carcinoma was present in all patients, and no therapy was administered to any patient before surgical resection. Sampled areas lacked macroscopic evidence of necrosis or hemorrhage. In a couple of patients, TCR sequencing (ImmunoSeq) was performed on multiple regions. Frozen resection tissue samples were collected at least 1 cm apart from each other. Samples labelled N came from nontumoral liver tissue adjacent to the tumor. Genomic DNA was extracted from bulk tissue using the DNeasy blood and tissue kit. TCR beta chain CDR3 regions were sequenced from genomic DNA using the immunoSEQ assay. Rearranged VDJ segments were amplified with primers that anneal to V and J segments. Turning to the authors' computational methods: The ImmunoSeq Analyzer software was used to calculate clonality and richness metrics. Differentially abundant clones between regions were identified using Fisher's exact test plus a beta-binomial method for added stringency. The clones in this table, taken by TCRdb from immuneACCESS, are in-frame only. Not every clone is retained; where verified, under half of the shortfall comes from an unresolved V gene, and the cause of the rest is unknown. D and trimming come from the DNA, and the V and J calls and clone size come from that table. The sample table holds some 5,000 clones, of which around 68% were seen once. The ten largest make up around 23% of the sample.

This clonotype was sampled from a man between 65 and 79 years old with hepatocellular carcinoma. The chain joins TRBV14 to TRBJ2-7; the D gene identity is not certain. Material: tumor-adjacent normal tissue, obtained before any cancer treatment. At the DNA level, the sequence is TGTGCCAGCAGCCAAGTGTCCTCCTACGAGCAGTACTTC. It is translated as CASSQVSSYEQYF.